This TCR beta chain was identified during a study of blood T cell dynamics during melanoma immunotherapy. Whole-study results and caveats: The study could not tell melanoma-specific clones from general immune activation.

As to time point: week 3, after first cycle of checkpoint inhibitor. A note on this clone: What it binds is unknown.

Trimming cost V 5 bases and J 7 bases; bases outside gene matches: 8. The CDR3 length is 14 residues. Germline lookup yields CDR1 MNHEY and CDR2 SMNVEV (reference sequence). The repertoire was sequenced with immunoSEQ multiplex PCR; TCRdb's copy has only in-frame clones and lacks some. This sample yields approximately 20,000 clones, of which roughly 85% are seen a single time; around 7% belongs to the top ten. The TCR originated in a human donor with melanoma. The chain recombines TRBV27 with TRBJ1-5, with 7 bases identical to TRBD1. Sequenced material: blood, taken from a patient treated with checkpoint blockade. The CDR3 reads CASSPDRVDQPQHF. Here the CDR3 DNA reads TGTGCCAGCAGTCCCGACAGGGTCGACCAGCCCCAGCATTTT.